This T cell receptor (beta chain) derives from a study of blood T cell repertoires in COVID-19. The length of the CDR3 is 15 residues. The germline V gene encodes CDR1 LGHDT and CDR2 YNNKEL (reference sequence). Trimming took 4 bases from V and 8 from J, leaving 15 bases between them. This table comes from immunoSEQ multiplex PCR, and its TCRdb copy is limited to in-frame clones, with some not included. The repertoire consists of around 310,000 clones, with nearly 90% occurring once and the leading ten covering less than 9.5%. The chain employs TRBV3-1 (or the pseudogene TRBV3-2) and TRBJ1-6, with D hard to call. The source material was PBMCs or T cells enriched from blood (not recorded which). The source is a woman under 40 who had recovered from COVID-19. As DNA, the CDR3 is TGTGCCAGCAGCCGCCGGAGGGTGCTGGATTCACCCCTCCACTTT. It is translated as CASSRRRVLDSPLHF.